This TCR beta chain was sequenced for a study of blood T cell repertoires in COVID-19. Across the study: Sites across the United States, Italy and Spain contributed samples from acute and convalescent COVID-19.

Participants came from some 23 US areas, aged about 18 to 89 years. Participant-reported clinical history was the basis for cohort assignment. CDR1 is SGHRS, CDR2 YFSETQ, per germline. With V trimmed by 0 bases and J by 9 bases, 3 bases remained unmatched. The CDR3 has 12 residues. Generated by immunoSEQ multiplex PCR, the TCRdb table keeps only in-frame clones and is missing some. This sample has fewer than 350,000 clones, with 88% found just once. The TCR originated in a woman aged 55-69 years in a cohort exposed to, infected with or recovered from COVID-19 (not recorded which). The V call is TRBV5-1, the J call TRBJ2-7, with 7 positions matching TRBD1. Sample: PBMCs or T cells enriched from blood (not recorded which). The CDR3 spells CASSLGEGAQYF. Here the CDR3 DNA reads TGCGCCAGCAGCTTGGGCGAGGGGGCGCAGTACTTC.